This T cell receptor beta chain derives from a study of T-cell reconstitution after alpha-beta-depleted transplantation in children. This clonotype was seen a few times. What it recognizes is unknown. The CDR3 covers 15 residues. J gave up 2 bases and V 0 bases, and 0 bases lay outside the gene matches. Study-wide points: After transplant, at about two months, alpha-beta T cells were reportedly derived from several hundred expanded graft clones.

During its preparation, the TCRbeta library received unique molecular identifiers. From the PCR reads, TCRdb called clonotypes with MiXCR, one entry per CDR3 protein. This sample yields about 460,000 distinct CDR3 sequences, of which 10% are seen a single time; around 2% belongs to the top ten. The material was PBMCs, obtained before TCRalphabeta/CD19-depleted stem cell transplant. J is TRBJ1-5 and V is TRBV5-3, with 9 bases matching TRBD1. TRBV5-3 carries the ORF label, with uncertain function. The receptor's source is a child aged 2-15 years with inherited bone marrow failure, due to receive a stem cell transplant. The CDR3 loop reads CARSLGTGGNQPQHF. The CDR3 DNA sequence: TGTGCCAGAAGCTTGGGGACAGGGGGCAATCAGCCCCAGCATTTT.